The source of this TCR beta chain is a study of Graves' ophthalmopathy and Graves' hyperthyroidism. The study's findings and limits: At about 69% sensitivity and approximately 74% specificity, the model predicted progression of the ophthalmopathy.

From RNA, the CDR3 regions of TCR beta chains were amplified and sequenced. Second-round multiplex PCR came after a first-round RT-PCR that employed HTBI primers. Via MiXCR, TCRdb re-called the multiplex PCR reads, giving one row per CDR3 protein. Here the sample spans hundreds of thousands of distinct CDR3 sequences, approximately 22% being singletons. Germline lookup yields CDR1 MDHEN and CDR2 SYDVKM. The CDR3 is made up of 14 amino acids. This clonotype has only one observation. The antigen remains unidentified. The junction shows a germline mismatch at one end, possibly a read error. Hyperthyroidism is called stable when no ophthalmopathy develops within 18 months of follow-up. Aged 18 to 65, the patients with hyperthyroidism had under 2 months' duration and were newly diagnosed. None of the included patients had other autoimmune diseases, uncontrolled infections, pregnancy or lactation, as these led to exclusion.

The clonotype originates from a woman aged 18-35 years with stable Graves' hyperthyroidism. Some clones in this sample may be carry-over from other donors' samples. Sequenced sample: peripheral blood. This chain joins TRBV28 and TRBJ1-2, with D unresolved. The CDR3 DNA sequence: TGTGCCACCCGGCGACCCAGCCTTGTCTATGGCCACACCTTC. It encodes CATRRPSLVYGHTF.